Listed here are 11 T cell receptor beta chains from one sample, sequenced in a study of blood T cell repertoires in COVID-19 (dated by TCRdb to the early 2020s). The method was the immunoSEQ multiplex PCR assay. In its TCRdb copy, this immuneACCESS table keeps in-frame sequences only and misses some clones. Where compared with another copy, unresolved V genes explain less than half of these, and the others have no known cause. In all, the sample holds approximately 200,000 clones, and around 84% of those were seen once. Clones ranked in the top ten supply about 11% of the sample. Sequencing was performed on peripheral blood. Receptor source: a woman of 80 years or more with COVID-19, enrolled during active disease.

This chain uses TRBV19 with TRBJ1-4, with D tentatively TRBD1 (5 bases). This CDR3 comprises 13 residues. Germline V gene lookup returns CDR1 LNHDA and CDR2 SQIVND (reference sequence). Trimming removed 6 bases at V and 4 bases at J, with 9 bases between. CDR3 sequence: CASRSTVNEKLFF. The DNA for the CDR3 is TGTGCCAGTAGGTCGACAGTTAATGAAAAACTGTTTTTT.

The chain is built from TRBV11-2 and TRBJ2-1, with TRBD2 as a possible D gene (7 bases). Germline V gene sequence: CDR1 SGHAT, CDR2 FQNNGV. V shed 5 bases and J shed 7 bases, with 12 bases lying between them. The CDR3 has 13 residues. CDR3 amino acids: CASSPGGLNEQFF. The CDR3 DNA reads TGTGCCAGCAGCCCCGGGGGGCTTAATGAGCAGTTCTTC.

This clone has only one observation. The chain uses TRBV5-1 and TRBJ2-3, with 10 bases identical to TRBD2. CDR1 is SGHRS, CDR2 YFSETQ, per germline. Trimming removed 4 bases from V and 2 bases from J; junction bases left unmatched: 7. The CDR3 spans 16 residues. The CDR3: CASSTTSGEYTDTQYF. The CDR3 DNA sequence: TGCGCCAGCAGCACCACTAGCGGGGAGTACACAGATACGCAGTATTTT. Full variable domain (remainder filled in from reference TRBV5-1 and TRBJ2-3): KAGVTQTPRYLIKTRGQQVTLSCSPISGHRSVSWYQQTPGQGLQFLFEYFSETQRNKGNFPGRFSGRQFSNSRSEMNVSTLELGDSALYLCASSTTSGEYTDTQYFGPGTRLTVL.

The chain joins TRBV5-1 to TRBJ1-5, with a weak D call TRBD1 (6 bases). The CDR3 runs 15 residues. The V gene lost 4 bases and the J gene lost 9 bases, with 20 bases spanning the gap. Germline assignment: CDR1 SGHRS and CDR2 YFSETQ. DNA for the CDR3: TGCGCCAGCAGCCTTCTGGGGGCCAACTCGGCGCCCCAGCATTTT. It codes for CASSLLGANSAPQHF.

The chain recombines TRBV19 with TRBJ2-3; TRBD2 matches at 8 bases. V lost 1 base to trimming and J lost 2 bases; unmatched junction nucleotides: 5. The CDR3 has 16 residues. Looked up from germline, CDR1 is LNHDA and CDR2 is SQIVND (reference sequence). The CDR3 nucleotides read TGTGCCAGTAGTATAGGAGGCGGGGGGTTCACAGATACGCAGTATTTT. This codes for CASSIGGGGFTDTQYF. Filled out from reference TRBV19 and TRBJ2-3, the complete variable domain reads DGGITQSPKYLFRKEGQNVTLSCEQNLNHDAMYWYRQDPGQGLRLIYYSQIVNDFQKGDIAEGYSVSREKKESFPLTVTSAQKNPTAFYLCASSIGGGGFTDTQYFGPGTRLTVL.

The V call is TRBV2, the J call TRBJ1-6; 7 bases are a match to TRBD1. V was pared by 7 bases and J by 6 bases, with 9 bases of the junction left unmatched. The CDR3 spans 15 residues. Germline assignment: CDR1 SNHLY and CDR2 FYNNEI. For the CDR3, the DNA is TGTGCCAGCACCCCAAGAGAGGGGGCTAATTCACCCCTCCACTTT. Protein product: CASTPREGANSPLHF.

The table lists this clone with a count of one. The CDR3 sequence: CASSQVGRGAADTQYF. For the CDR3, the DNA is TGCGCCAGCAGCCAAGTTGGACGGGGGGCCGCAGATACGCAGTATTTT. The genes are TRBV4-3 and TRBJ2-3, with TRBD2 as a possible D gene (7 bases). V lost 1 base and J 4 bases, leaving 15 bases between the germline ends. The CDR3 totals 16 residues. Per germline, CDR1 LGHNA and CDR2 YSLEER.

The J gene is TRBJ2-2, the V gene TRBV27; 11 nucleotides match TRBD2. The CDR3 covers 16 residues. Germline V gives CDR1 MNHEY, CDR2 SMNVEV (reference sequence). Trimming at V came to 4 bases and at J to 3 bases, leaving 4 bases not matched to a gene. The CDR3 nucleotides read TGTGCCAGCAGTTCGGGACTAGCGGAGGACACCGGGGAGCTGTTTTTT. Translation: CASSSGLAEDTGELFF.

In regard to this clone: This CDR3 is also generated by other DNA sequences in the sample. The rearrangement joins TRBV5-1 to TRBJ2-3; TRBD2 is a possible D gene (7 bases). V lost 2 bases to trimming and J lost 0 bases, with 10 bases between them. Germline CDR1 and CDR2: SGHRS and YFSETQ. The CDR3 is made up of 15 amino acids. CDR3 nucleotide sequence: TGCGCCAGCAGCTTTGGGGGGGCGAGCACAGATACGCAGTATTTT. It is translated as CASSFGGASTDTQYF.

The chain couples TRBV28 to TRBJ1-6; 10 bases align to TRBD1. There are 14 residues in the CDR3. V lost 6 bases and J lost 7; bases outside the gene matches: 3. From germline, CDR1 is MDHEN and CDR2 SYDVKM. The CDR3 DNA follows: TGTGCCAGCAGGGGGACAGGGGACAATTCACCCCTCCACTTT. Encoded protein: CASRGTGDNSPLHF.

The CDR3 loop reads CASSFGDGVETQYF. In nucleotides, the CDR3 is TGTGCCAGCAGCTTTGGAGACGGGGTAGAGACCCAGTACTTC. J is TRBJ2-5 and V is TRBV5-4; D perhaps matches TRBD2 (5 bases). Germline CDR1 and CDR2: SGHNT and YYREEE (reference sequence). CDR3 size: 14 residues. Trimming took off 2 bases at V and 4 bases at J, with 12 bases between the two ends.